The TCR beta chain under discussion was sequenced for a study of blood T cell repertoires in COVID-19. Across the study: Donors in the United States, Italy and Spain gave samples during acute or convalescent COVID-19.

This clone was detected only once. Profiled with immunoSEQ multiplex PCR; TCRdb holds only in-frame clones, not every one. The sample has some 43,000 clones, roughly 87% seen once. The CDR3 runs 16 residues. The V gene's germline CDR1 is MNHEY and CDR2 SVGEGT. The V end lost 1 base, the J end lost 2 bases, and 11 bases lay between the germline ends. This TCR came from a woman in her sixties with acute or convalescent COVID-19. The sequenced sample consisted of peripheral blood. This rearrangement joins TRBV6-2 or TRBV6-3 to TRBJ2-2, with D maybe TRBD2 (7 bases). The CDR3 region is CASSYWGGPNTGELFF. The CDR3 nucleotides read TGTGCCAGCAGTTACTGGGGGGGCCCAAACACCGGGGAGCTGTTTTTT.